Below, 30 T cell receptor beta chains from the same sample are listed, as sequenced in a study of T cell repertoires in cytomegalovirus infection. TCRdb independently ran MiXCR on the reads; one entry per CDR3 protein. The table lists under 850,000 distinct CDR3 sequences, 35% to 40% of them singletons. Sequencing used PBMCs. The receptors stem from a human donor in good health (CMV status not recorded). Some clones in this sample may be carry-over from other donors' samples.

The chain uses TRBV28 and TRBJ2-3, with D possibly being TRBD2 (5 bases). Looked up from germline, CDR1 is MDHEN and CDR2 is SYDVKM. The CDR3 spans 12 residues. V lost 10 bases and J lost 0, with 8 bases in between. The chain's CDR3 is CAIRDSTDTQYF. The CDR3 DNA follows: TGTGCCATTCGGGATAGCACAGATACGCAGTATTTT.

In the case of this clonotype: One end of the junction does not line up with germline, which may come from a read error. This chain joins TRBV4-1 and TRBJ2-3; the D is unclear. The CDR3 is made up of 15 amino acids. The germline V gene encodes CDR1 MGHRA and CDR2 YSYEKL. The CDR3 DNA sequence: TGCGCCAGCAGCCAAGAGGAGCTCCCTGGAGATATGCAGTATTTT. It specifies CASSQEELPGDMQYF.

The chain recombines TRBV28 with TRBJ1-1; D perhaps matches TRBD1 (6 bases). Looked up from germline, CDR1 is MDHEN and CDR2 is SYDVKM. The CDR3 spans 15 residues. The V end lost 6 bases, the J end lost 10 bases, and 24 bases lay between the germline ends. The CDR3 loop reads CASRIQGTLGVVAFF. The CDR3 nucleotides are TGTGCCAGCAGAATCCAGGGGACTCTTGGGGTTGTAGCTTTCTTT.

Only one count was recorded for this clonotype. The CDR3 sequence: CASSQGMGNQPQHF. The CDR3 DNA reads TGTGCCAGCTCACAGGGGATGGGCAATCAGCCCCAGCATTTT. J is TRBJ1-5 and V is TRBV18, with D possibly being TRBD1 (5 bases). Trimming cost V 4 bases and J 2 bases, with 9 bases left between them. In germline, CDR1 is KGHSH, CDR2 LQKENI. There are 14 residues in the CDR3.

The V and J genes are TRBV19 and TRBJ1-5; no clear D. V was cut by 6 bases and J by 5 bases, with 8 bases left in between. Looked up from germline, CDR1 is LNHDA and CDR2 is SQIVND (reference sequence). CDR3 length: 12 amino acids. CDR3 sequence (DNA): TGTGCCAGTAGGGAGTACGATCAGCCCCAGCATTTT. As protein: CASREYDQPQHF.

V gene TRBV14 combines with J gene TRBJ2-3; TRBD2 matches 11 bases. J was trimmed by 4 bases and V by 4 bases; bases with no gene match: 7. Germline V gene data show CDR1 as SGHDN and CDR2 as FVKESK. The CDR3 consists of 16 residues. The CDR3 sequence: CASSLRLAGRSDTQYF. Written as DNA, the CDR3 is TGTGCCAGCAGCCTCCGACTAGCGGGGAGATCAGATACGCAGTATTTT.

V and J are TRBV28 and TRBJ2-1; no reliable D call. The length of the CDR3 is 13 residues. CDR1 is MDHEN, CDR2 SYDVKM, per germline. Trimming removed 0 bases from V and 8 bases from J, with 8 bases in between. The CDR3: CASSLWQAHEQFF. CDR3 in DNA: TGTGCCAGCAGTTTATGGCAAGCCCATGAGCAGTTCTTC. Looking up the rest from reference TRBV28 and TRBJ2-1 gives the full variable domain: DVKVTQSSRYLVKRTGEKVFLECVQDMDHENMFWYRQDPGLGLRLIYFSYDVKMKEKGDIPEGYSVSREKKERFSLILESASTNQTSMYLCASSLWQAHEQFFGPGTRLTVL.

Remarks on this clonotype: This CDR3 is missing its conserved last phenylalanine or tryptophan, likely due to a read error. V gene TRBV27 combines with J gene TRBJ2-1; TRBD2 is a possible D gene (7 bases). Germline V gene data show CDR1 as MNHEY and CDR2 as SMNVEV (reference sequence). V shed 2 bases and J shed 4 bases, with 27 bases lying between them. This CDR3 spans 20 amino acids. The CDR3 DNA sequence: TGTGCCAGCAGTTTAGGTCCAGGGTCTAGGGGGAGGGCCTGGTACAATGAGCAGTTCTCC. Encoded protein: CASSLGPGSRGRAWYNEQFS.

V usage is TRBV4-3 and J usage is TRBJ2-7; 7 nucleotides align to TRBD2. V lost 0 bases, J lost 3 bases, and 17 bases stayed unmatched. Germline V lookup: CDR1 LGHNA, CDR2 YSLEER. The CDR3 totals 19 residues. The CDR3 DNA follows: TGCGCCAGCAGCCAAGACATCACCCCCCCTAGGGGAGGGGTCTACGAGCAGTACTTC. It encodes CASSQDITPPRGGVYEQYF.

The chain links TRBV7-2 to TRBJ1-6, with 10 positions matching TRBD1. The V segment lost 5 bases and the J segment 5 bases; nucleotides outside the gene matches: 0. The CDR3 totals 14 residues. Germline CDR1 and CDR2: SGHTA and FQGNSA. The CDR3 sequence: CASSGQGDNSPLHF. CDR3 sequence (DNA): TGTGCCAGCAGCGGACAGGGGGATAATTCACCCCTCCACTTT.

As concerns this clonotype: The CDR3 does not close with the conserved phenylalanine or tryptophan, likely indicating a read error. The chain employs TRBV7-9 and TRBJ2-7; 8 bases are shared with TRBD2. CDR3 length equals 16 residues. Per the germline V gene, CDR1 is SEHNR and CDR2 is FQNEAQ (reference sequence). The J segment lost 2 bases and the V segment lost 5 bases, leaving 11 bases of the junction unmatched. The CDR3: CASSRTSGSEAYEQYC. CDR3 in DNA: TGTGCCAGCAGCCGAACGAGCGGGAGCGAAGCCTACGAGCAGTACTGC.

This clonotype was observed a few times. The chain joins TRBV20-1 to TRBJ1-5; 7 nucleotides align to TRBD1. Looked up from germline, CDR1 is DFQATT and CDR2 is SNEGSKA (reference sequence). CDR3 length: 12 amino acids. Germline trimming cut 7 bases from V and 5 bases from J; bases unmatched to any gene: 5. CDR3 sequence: CSVYRGDQPQHF. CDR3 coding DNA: TGCAGTGTTTACAGGGGTGATCAGCCCCAGCATTTT.

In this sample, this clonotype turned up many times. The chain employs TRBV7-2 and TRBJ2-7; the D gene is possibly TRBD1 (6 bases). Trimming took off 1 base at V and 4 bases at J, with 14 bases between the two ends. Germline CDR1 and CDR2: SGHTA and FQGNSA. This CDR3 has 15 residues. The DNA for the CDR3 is TGTGCCAGCAGCTTAGGACAGGCCAGCAATTACGAGCAGTACTTC. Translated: CASSLGQASNYEQYF.

DNA for the CDR3: TGCAGCGGAACAGCGAACACTGAAGCTTTCTTT. Translating gives CSGTANTEAFF. The chain joins TRBV29-1 to TRBJ1-1; no clear D. This CDR3 has 11 residues. The germline CDR1 and CDR2 sequences are SQVTM and ANQGSEA. With 7 bases removed from V and 1 base from J, the gap between germline ends came to 7 bases. The entire variable domain, with the rest obtained from reference TRBV29-1 and TRBJ1-1, is as follows: SAVISQKPSRDICQRGTSLTIQCQVDSQVTMMFWYRQQPGQSLTLIATANQGSEATYESGFVIDKFPISRPNLTFSTLTVSNMSPEDSSIYLCSGTANTEAFFGQGTRLTVV.

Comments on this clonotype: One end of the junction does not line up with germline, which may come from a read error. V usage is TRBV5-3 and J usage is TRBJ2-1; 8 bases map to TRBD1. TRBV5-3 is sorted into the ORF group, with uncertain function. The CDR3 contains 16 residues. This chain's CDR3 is CASSWTGTGRNNEQFF. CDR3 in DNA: TGTGCCAGCAGCTGGACGGGGACAGGACGGAACAATGAGCAGTTCTTC.

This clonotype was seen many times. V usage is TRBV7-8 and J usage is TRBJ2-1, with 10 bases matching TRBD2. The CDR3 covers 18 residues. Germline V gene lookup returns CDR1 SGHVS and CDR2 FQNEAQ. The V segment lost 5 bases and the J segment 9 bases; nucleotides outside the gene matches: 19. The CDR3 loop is CASSLPPRLAGLLSEQFF. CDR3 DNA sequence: TGTGCCAGCAGCCTACCCCCACGACTAGCGGGCCTTTTAAGTGAGCAGTTCTTC.

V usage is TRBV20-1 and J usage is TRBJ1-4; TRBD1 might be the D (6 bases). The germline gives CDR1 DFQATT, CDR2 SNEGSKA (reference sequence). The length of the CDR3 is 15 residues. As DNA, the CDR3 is TGCAGCGCGAAGTATCAGGGGCGCGCTAATGAAAAACTGTTTTTT. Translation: CSAKYQGRANEKLFF.

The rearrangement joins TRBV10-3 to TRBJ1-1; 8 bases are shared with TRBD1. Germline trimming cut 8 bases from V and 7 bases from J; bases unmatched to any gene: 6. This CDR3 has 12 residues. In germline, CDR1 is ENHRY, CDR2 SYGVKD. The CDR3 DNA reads TGTGCCATCGACAGGGGAGCGGGTGAAGCTTTCTTT. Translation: CAIDRGAGEAFF.

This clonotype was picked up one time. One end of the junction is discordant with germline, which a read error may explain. This CDR3 is CASSQGGGFNQPQPF. CDR3 bases: TGCGCCAGCAGCCAAGGGGGAGGGTTCAATCAGCCCCAGCCTTTT. The genes are TRBV4-1 and TRBJ1-5; no definite D call. The CDR3 is 15 residues long. Germline CDR1 MGHRA, CDR2 YSYEKL.

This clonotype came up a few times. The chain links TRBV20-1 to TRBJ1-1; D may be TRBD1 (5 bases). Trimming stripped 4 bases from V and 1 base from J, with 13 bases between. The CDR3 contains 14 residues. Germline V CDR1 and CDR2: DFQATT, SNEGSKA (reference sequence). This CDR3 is CSATTRGGNTEAFF. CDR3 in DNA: TGCAGTGCTACCACTCGGGGGGGGAACACTGAAGCTTTCTTT.

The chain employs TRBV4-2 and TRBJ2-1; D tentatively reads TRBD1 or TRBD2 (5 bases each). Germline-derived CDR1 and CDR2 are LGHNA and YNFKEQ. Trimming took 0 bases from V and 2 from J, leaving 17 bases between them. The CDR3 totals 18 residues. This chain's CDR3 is CASSQEGVSLSAYNEQFF. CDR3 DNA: TGTGCCAGCAGCCAAGAGGGGGTTTCTCTCTCAGCCTACAATGAGCAGTTCTTC.

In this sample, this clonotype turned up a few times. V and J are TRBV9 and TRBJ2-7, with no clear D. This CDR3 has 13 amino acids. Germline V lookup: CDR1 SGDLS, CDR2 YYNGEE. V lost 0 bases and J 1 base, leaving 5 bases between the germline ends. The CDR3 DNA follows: TGTGCCAGCAGCGTAGGCCCTTCCTACGAGCAGTACTTC. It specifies CASSVGPSYEQYF. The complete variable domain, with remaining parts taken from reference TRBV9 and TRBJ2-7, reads DSGVTQTPKHLITATGQRVTLRCSPRSGDLSVYWYQQSLDQGLQFLIQYYNGEERAKGNILERFSAQQFPDLHSELNLSSLELGDSALYFCASSVGPSYEQYFGPGTRLTVT.

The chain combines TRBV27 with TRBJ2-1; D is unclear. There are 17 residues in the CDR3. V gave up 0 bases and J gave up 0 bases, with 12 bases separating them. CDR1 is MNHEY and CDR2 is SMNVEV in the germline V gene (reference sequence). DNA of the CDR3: TGTGCCAGCAGTTTATCTGGCGGTTCTAGCTCCTACAATGAGCAGTTCTTC. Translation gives CASSLSGGSSSYNEQFF.

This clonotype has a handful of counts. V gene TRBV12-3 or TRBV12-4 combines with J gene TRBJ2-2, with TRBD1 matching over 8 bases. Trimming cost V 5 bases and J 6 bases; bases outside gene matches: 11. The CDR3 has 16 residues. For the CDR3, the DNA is TGTGCCAGCAGTCAGATCGGACAGGGAGTTGCCGGGGAGCTGTTTTTT. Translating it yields CASSQIGQGVAGELFF.

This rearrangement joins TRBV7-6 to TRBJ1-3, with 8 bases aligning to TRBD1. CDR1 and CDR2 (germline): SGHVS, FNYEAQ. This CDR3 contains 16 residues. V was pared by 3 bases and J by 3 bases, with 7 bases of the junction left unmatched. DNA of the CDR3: TGTGCCAGCAGCTTGACAGGGGCGGAGGGTGGAAACACCATATATTTT. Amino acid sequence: CASSLTGAEGGNTIYF.

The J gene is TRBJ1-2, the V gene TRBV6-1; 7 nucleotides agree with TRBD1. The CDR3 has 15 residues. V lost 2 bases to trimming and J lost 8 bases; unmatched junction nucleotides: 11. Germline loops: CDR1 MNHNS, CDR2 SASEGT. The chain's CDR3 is CASSESTGTVGGYTF. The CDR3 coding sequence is TGTGCCAGCAGTGAAAGTACAGGGACAGTCGGCGGCTACACCTTC.

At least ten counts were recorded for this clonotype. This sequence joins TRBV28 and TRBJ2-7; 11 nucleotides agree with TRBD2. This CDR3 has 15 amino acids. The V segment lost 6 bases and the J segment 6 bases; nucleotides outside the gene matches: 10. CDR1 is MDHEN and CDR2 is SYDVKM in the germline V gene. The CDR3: CASSPLAGGLGEQYF. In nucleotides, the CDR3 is TGTGCCAGCAGCCCTCTAGCGGGGGGTCTAGGCGAGCAGTACTTC. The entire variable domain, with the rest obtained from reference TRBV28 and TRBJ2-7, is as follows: DVKVTQSSRYLVKRTGEKVFLECVQDMDHENMFWYRQDPGLGLRLIYFSYDVKMKEKGDIPEGYSVSREKKERFSLILESASTNQTSMYLCASSPLAGGLGEQYFGPGTRLTVT.

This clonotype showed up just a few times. DNA of the CDR3: TGTGCCAGCAGTTACTCGGCCGGGGAGGATGAAGCTTTCTTT. This gives the protein CASSYSAGEDEAFF. This chain links TRBV6-8 with TRBJ1-1, with D unresolved. CDR3 length equals 14 residues. The germline CDR1 and CDR2 sequences are MNHGY and SAAAGT. Deletions cut 0 bases from V and 7 bases from J, with 12 bases between.

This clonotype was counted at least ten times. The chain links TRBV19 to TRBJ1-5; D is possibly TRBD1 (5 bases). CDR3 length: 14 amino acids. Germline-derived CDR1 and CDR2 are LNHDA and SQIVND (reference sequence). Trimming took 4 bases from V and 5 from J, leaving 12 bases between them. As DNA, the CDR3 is TGTGCCAGTAGTAGGGGGAGGTTCGATCAGCCCCAGCATTTT. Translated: CASSRGRFDQPQHF.

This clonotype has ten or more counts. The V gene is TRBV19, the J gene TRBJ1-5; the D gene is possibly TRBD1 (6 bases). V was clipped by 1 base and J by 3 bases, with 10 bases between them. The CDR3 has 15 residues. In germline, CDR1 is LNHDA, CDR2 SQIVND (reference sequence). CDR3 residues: CASSIAGAVNQPQHF. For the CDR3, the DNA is TGTGCCAGTAGTATAGCGGGGGCAGTCAATCAGCCCCAGCATTTT.